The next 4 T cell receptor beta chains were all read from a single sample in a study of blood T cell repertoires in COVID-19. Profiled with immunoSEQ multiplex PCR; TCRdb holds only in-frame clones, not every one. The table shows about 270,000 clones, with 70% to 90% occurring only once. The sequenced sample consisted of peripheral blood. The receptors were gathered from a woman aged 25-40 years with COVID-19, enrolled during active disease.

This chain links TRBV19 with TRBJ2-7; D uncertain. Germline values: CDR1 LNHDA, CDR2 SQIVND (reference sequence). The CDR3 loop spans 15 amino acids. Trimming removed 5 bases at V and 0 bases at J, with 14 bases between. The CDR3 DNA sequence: TGTGCCAGTAGTGTGGATCGCGGAATCTCCTACGAGCAGTACTTC. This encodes CASSVDRGISYEQYF.

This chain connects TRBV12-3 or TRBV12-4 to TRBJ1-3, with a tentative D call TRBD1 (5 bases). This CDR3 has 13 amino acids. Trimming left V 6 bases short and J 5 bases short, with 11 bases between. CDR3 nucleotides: TGTGCCAGCAGCCCCCTGGACAGAAACACCATATATTTT. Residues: CASSPLDRNTIYF.

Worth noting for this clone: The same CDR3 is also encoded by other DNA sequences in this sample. The CDR3 nucleotides read TGTGCCAGCAGCCAAGATTGGGGGCAGCTTAATGAAAAACTGTTTTTT. Translating it yields CASSQDWGQLNEKLFF. The rearrangement uses TRBV3-1 (or the pseudogene TRBV3-2) and TRBJ1-4; possibly TRBD1 for D (6 bases). The V end was cut by 0 bases, the J end by 4 bases, with 12 bases between. The germline V gene encodes CDR1 LGHDT and CDR2 YNNKEL (reference sequence). CDR3 length equals 16 residues.

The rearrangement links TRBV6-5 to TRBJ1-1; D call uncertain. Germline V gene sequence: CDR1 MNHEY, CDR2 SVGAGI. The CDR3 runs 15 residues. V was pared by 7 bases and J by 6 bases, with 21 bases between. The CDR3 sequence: CASIPFIGDSSEAFF. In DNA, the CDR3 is TGTGCCAGCATTCCCTTCATTGGAGATTCGTCTGAAGCTTTCTTT.